This T cell receptor (beta chain) was retrieved from a study of T cells in Graves' hyperthyroidism and ophthalmopathy. This clonotype was picked up many times. TCR beta CDR3 regions were amplified from RNA. The HTBI set primed first-round TCR CDR3 RT-PCR. A single record per CDR3 protein comes from TCRdb applying MiXCR to the multiplex PCR reads. The table includes approximately 630,000 distinct CDR3 sequences, about 16% detected once. Germline-derived CDR1 and CDR2 are DFQATT and SNEGSKA (reference sequence). Between the trimmed V and J ends, which lost 0 bases and 8 bases, there was a span of 13 bases. The CDR3 is made up of 13 amino acids.

The sequencing sample was made of blood. The chain joins TRBV20-1 to TRBJ1-2, with D perhaps TRBD1 (6 bases). This clonotype was sampled from a woman aged 25 to 39 with Graves' hyperthyroidism. The DNA for the CDR3 is TGCAGTGCTAGAGATCGAGGACAGACAGGCTACACCTTC. Translation: CSARDRGQTGYTF.